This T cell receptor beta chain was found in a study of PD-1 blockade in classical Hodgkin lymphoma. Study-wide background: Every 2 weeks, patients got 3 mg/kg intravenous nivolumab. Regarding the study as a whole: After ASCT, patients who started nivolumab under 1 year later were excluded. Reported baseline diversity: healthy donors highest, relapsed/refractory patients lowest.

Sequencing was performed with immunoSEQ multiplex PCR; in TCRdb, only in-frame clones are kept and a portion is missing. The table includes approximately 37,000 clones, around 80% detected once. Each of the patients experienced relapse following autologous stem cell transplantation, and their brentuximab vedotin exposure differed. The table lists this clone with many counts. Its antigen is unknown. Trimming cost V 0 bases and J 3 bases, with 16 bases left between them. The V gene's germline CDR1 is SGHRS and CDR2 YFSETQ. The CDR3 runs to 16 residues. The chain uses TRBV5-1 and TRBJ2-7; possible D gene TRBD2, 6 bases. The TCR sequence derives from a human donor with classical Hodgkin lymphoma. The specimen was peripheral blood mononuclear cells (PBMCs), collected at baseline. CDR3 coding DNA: TGCGCCAGCAGCTTGGCCGATGGAGGGCACAGCTACGAGCAGTACTTC. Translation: CASSLADGGHSYEQYF.